This entry describes one TCR beta chain. What it binds is unknown. This specimen comes from a study of shared clonotypes between healthy human individuals. Study-level points and caveats: Clonotype sharing among donors likely depends on sequencing depth. With few donors, the genetic and exposure-history diversity represented was limited.

Template for every sorted-subset replicate PCR totaled about 0.2 ug DNA, roughly 30,000 T cell genomes. This table comes from immunoSEQ multiplex PCR, and its TCRdb copy is limited to in-frame clones, with some not included. The table includes some 2 million clones, around 95% detected once. The V gene lost 7 bases and the J gene lost 6 bases, with 13 bases spanning the gap. The CDR3 sequence is 12 residues long. Germline V gene lookup returns CDR1 WNHNN and CDR2 SYGVQD (reference sequence). V usage is TRBV10-1 and J usage is TRBJ2-7; TRBD1 might be the D (6 bases). The TCR sequence derives from a man between 18 and 35 years old in good health. The sample was naive CD4+ T cells sorted from blood. The subset is: CD45RA+ positively selected. The CDR3 DNA is TGCGCCAGCATTGAAACAGGGAGCGAGCAGTACTTC. It is translated as CASIETGSEQYF.